Listed below are T cell receptor beta chains from one sample, sequenced in a study of blood T cell repertoires in COVID-19. Some clones are missing from TCRdb's copy, which holds only in-frame ones; the method was immunoSEQ multiplex PCR. Here the sample spans 150,000 to 200,000 clones, approximately 85% being singletons. The sample consisted of PBMCs or T cells enriched from blood (not recorded which). Receptors were obtained from a woman aged 18-29 years who had recovered from COVID-19. The CDR3 runs from the conserved cysteine through the conserved F or W. A D gene is named only where the DNA matches it firmly. Clone size appears in some rows only: once, few, many, or a class for an expanded clone.

CDR3nt: TGTGCCAGCAGTGACTCTAGCGGGAGCGGGGAGCTGTTTTTT
CDR3aa: CASSDSSGSGELFF
abundance: .
v_gene: TRBV6-4
j_gene: TRBJ2-2
d_gene: TRBD2

CDR3nt: TGTGCCAGCAGCCAAAGGGACAGGCCTCTTCGAGAAAAACTGTTTTTT
CDR3aa: CASSQRDRPLREKLFF
abundance: .
v_gene: TRBV11-3
j_gene: TRBJ1-4
d_gene: TRBD1

CDR3nt: TGTGCCAGCAGCCTCAGGGTCGAGTCGTTCTATGGCTACACCTTC
CDR3aa: CASSLRVESFYGYTF
abundance: .
v_gene: TRBV5-4
j_gene: TRBJ1-2
d_gene: .

CDR3nt: TGTGCCAGCCATCCCGGGGTCCATGAAGCTTTCTTT
CDR3aa: CASHPGVHEAFF
abundance: .
v_gene: TRBV6-5
j_gene: TRBJ1-1
d_gene: .

CDR3nt: TGTGCCAGTAGTATAGTATCGAGGGCCAAAAACATTCAGTACTTC
CDR3aa: CASSIVSRAKNIQYF
abundance: .
v_gene: TRBV19
j_gene: TRBJ2-4
d_gene: .

CDR3nt: TGTGCCAGTAGTCTTAGACAGGGGGCCTACGAGCAGTACTTC
CDR3aa: CASSLRQGAYEQYF
abundance: .
v_gene: TRBV19
j_gene: TRBJ2-7
d_gene: TRBD1

CDR3nt: TGTGCCAGCAGCTGGGGCTGGAAGGAAGAGACCCAGTACTTC
CDR3aa: CASSWGWKEETQYF
abundance: .
v_gene: TRBV5-5
j_gene: TRBJ2-5
d_gene: .

CDR3nt: TGCGCCAGCAGCTCCGGGGACAGGGGTCTTTCATTCGGCTACGAGCAGTACTTC
CDR3aa: CASSSGDRGLSFGYEQYF
abundance: .
v_gene: TRBV5-1
j_gene: TRBJ2-7
d_gene: TRBD1

CDR3nt: TGTGCCAGCAGCTTGGCCCGAGGACTAGCGGGGGTCACCGGGGAGCTGTTTTTT
CDR3aa: CASSLARGLAGVTGELFF
abundance: .
v_gene: TRBV5-4
j_gene: TRBJ2-2
d_gene: TRBD2

CDR3nt: TGTGCCAGCAGCCGATTTGGGACAGCGGACTATGGCTACACCTTC
CDR3aa: CASSRFGTADYGYTF
abundance: .
v_gene: TRBV5-4
j_gene: TRBJ1-2
d_gene: TRBD1

CDR3nt: TGCAGCGTTGAAGATCGTTGGACAGGGCCTAACTATGGCTACACCTTC
CDR3aa: CSVEDRWTGPNYGYTF
abundance: .
v_gene: TRBV29-1
j_gene: TRBJ1-2
d_gene: TRBD1

CDR3nt: TGTGCCAGCAGCTTGGAGGAAGCGGCCCCCTCGGGGACCCAGTACTTC
CDR3aa: CASSLEEAAPSGTQYF
abundance: .
v_gene: TRBV5-8
j_gene: TRBJ2-5
d_gene: .

CDR3nt: TGTGCCAGTAGTATAATGGGGGCTGTGGAGACCCAGTACTTC
CDR3aa: CASSIMGAVETQYF
abundance: .
v_gene: TRBV19
j_gene: TRBJ2-5
d_gene: .

CDR3nt: TGTGCCAGCAGTCCGACCGGAGGAGCAGATACGCAGTATTTT
CDR3aa: CASSPTGGADTQYF
abundance: .
v_gene: TRBV28
j_gene: TRBJ2-3
d_gene: .

CDR3nt: TGTGCCACCAGTGGTACCGGGACTAGCGGGTCCTACAATGAGCAGTTCTTC
CDR3aa: CATSGTGTSGSYNEQFF
abundance: .
v_gene: TRBV24-1
j_gene: TRBJ2-1
d_gene: TRBD2

CDR3nt: TGTGCCAGCTCACCTCCGGGAGCGGGAGGAAGCCCCGGGGAGCTGTTTTTT
CDR3aa: CASSPPGAGGSPGELFF
abundance: few
v_gene: TRBV18
j_gene: TRBJ2-2
d_gene: TRBD2

CDR3nt: TGTGCCAGCAGCCAGGCAAGACCGGGACTAGCGGGACTATCTTATCGCCCCGAGCAGTACTTC
CDR3aa: CASSQARPGLAGLSYRPEQYF
abundance: .
v_gene: TRBV14
j_gene: TRBJ2-7
d_gene: TRBD2

CDR3nt: TGCGCCAGCAGCCAAGATCGCGGGACAGGGAGGGATACGCAGTATTTT
CDR3aa: CASSQDRGTGRDTQYF
abundance: .
v_gene: TRBV4-3
j_gene: TRBJ2-3
d_gene: TRBD1

CDR3nt: TGTGCCAGCAGCCACCACGGGGCAGGGGCGATGGGGGAGCTGTTTTTT
CDR3aa: CASSHHGAGAMGELFF
abundance: .
v_gene: TRBV11-2
j_gene: TRBJ2-2
d_gene: .

CDR3nt: TGTGCCAGCAGTTTTCTGTTGGGCAGGGCGGGGGAGCAGTACTTC
CDR3aa: CASSFLLGRAGEQYF
abundance: .
v_gene: TRBV28
j_gene: TRBJ2-7
d_gene: .

CDR3nt: TGTGCCAGCAGCCCCTCACAGGGGTCAGGGTACAATGAGCAGTTCTTC
CDR3aa: CASSPSQGSGYNEQFF
abundance: .
v_gene: TRBV14
j_gene: TRBJ2-1
d_gene: TRBD1

CDR3nt: TGCGCCAGCAGTGGGGGGGCGCAGAGTGATGGCTACACCTTC
CDR3aa: CASSGGAQSDGYTF
abundance: .
v_gene: TRBV5-1
j_gene: TRBJ1-2
d_gene: .

CDR3nt: TGTGCCAGCAGCGAACTAGCGGGGGAGACCGGGGAGCTGTTTTTT
CDR3aa: CASSELAGETGELFF
abundance: few
v_gene: TRBV6-4
j_gene: TRBJ2-2
d_gene: TRBD2

CDR3nt: TGTGCCAGCAGCTTGCTCACTGGGAACACCGGGGAGCTGTTTTTT
CDR3aa: CASSLLTGNTGELFF
abundance: .
v_gene: TRBV5-4
j_gene: TRBJ2-2
d_gene: .

CDR3nt: TGTGCCAGCAGTGACAGGGACTTGGGTACTGAAGCTTTCTTT
CDR3aa: CASSDRDLGTEAFF
abundance: .
v_gene: TRBV6-1
j_gene: TRBJ1-1
d_gene: .

CDR3nt: TGTGCCAGCTCACCCTCGGGACAGATTAATCAGCCCCAGCATTTT
CDR3aa: CASSPSGQINQPQHF
abundance: .
v_gene: TRBV18
j_gene: TRBJ1-5
d_gene: TRBD1

CDR3nt: TGTGCCAGCTCTGCGCTCTCGAGCTCCTACAATGAGCAGTTCTTC
CDR3aa: CASSALSSSYNEQFF
abundance: .
v_gene: TRBV11-2
j_gene: TRBJ2-1
d_gene: .

CDR3nt: TGCGCCAGCAGCGCCACAGGGGGGGATGAGACCCAGTACTTC
CDR3aa: CASSATGGDETQYF
abundance: once
v_gene: TRBV5-1
j_gene: TRBJ2-5
d_gene: .

CDR3nt: TGTGCCAGCAGCTTGTCTAGCGGAACCTACAATGAGCAGTTCTTC
CDR3aa: CASSLSSGTYNEQFF
abundance: few
v_gene: TRBV5-4
j_gene: TRBJ2-1
d_gene: TRBD2

CDR3nt: TGTGCCAGCAGTCCGCAGCGGGGGGCCGGAGACAATGAGCAGTTCTTC
CDR3aa: CASSPQRGAGDNEQFF
abundance: .
v_gene: TRBV27
j_gene: TRBJ2-1
d_gene: TRBD2

CDR3nt: TGTGCCAGCAGCCAAGATTCGGACAGGGCCAGGGAGCAGTACTTC
CDR3aa: CASSQDSDRAREQYF
abundance: .
v_gene: TRBV3-1/TRBV3-2
j_gene: TRBJ2-7
d_gene: TRBD1

CDR3nt: TGCAGCGTTGACCGACGGGATCCGATCAAGAACACTGAAGCTTTCTTT
CDR3aa: CSVDRRDPIKNTEAFF
abundance: once
v_gene: TRBV29-1
j_gene: TRBJ1-1
d_gene: .

CDR3nt: TGTGCCAGTAGCCCCCCCTTAGGAGTCGGAGCCTACGAGCAGTACTTC
CDR3aa: CASSPPLGVGAYEQYF
abundance: .
v_gene: TRBV19
j_gene: TRBJ2-7
d_gene: .

CDR3nt: TGTGCCAGCAGTTACGGGGACAGCGCGAACACTGAAGCTTTCTTT
CDR3aa: CASSYGDSANTEAFF
abundance: .
v_gene: TRBV6-5
j_gene: TRBJ1-1
d_gene: TRBD1

CDR3nt: TGTGCCAGCAGCTTTACAGGGCAGACTGAAGCTTTCTTT
CDR3aa: CASSFTGQTEAFF
abundance: .
v_gene: TRBV7-9
j_gene: TRBJ1-1
d_gene: .

CDR3nt: TGTGCCAGCAGCTTCACGCGTCAGGGTAGTGGCTACACCTTC
CDR3aa: CASSFTRQGSGYTF
abundance: .
v_gene: TRBV27
j_gene: TRBJ1-2
d_gene: .

CDR3nt: TGTGCCAGCAGCGTAGCTACCGGACAGTTACTCACAGATACGCAGTATTTT
CDR3aa: CASSVATGQLLTDTQYF
abundance: .
v_gene: TRBV9
j_gene: TRBJ2-3
d_gene: .

CDR3nt: TGTGCCAGCAGCCCTGGGACAGCCCTCTTTGAAGCTTTCTTT
CDR3aa: CASSPGTALFEAFF
abundance: .
v_gene: TRBV2
j_gene: TRBJ1-1
d_gene: TRBD1

CDR3nt: TGCGCCAGTACGACTAGCGGGGGCTCCTACGAGCAGTACTTC
CDR3aa: CASTTSGGSYEQYF
abundance: .
v_gene: TRBV5-1
j_gene: TRBJ2-7
d_gene: TRBD2

CDR3nt: TGTGCCAGCAGTTCGACTAGCTCCTCTTCGCAGTTCTTC
CDR3aa: CASSSTSSSSQFF
abundance: .
v_gene: TRBV12-3/TRBV12-4
j_gene: TRBJ2-1
d_gene: TRBD2

CDR3nt: TGTGCCAGCAGCCCGGTTGAAAGGGAGTGGGGAGAGACCCAGTACTTC
CDR3aa: CASSPVEREWGETQYF
abundance: .
v_gene: TRBV5-4
j_gene: TRBJ2-5
d_gene: .